A single sample is the source of the 24 T cell receptor beta chains below, sequenced in a study of blood T cell repertoires in COVID-19. Clones were read by immunoSEQ multiplex PCR, and TCRdb kept only the in-frame ones, dropping some. The table records nearly 250,000 clones, around 90% of them present only once. The sequenced sample consisted of PBMCs or T cells enriched from blood (not recorded which). Receptors were obtained from a middle-aged man who had been exposed to COVID-19.

The rearrangement joins TRBV15 to TRBJ2-7; 12 nucleotides agree with TRBD2. The CDR3 runs to 16 residues. The germline gives CDR1 LNHNV, CDR2 YYDKDF (reference sequence). J gave up 3 bases and V 0 bases, and 3 bases lay outside the gene matches. CDR3 region: CATSRDLLAGGYEQYF. CDR3 DNA sequence: TGTGCCACCAGCAGAGATCTACTAGCGGGGGGCTACGAGCAGTACTTC.

The chain is built from TRBV5-4 and TRBJ2-5, with 14 positions matching TRBD2. The germline gives CDR1 SGHNT, CDR2 YYREEE (reference sequence). The CDR3 loop spans 16 amino acids. The V gene end was trimmed by 0 bases and the J gene end by 3 bases; junction bases not matched to a gene: 1. DNA of the CDR3: TGTGCCAGCAGCTTGGAGGGACTAGCGGGAGAAGAGACCCAGTACTTC. This gives the protein CASSLEGLAGEETQYF. Filled out from reference TRBV5-4 and TRBJ2-5, the complete variable domain reads ETGVTQSPTHLIKTRGQQVTLRCSSQSGHNTVSWYQQALGQGPQFIFQYYREEENGRGNFPPRFSGLQFPNYSSELNVNALELDDSALYLCASSLEGLAGEETQYFGPGTRLLVL.

J is TRBJ1-2 and V is TRBV15; TRBD1 agrees at 8 bases. With V trimmed by 0 bases and J by 5 bases, 5 bases remained unmatched. Germline CDR1 and CDR2: LNHNV and YYDKDF (reference sequence). The CDR3 has 15 residues. CDR3 sequence (DNA): TGTGCCACCAGCAGAGATATAGGGACAGGATATGGCTACACCTTC. It translates to CATSRDIGTGYGYTF.

In this sample, this clone turned up once. The V and J genes are TRBV28 and TRBJ2-3; D ambiguous. The germline CDR1 and CDR2 sequences are MDHEN and SYDVKM. The CDR3 is 13 amino acids. The ends were cut back, 3 bases at V and 2 bases at J, with 6 bases in the middle. The CDR3 DNA reads as TGTGCCAGCAGTTTCGGTGACACAGATACGCAGTATTTT. This encodes CASSFGDTDTQYF.

This clone was recorded a few times. The chain has TRBV2 and TRBJ1-1; possibly TRBD1 for D (6 bases). V was pared by 6 bases and J by 1 base, with 12 bases between. The CDR3 sequence is 14 residues long. Germline CDR1 is SNHLY and CDR2 is FYNNEI. The CDR3 is CASSRQVTNTEAFF. The CDR3 DNA reads as TGTGCCAGCAGCCGACAGGTGACGAACACTGAAGCTTTCTTT. The full variable domain, its missing parts supplied by reference TRBV2 and TRBJ1-1, is EPEVTQTPSHQVTQMGQEVILRCVPISNHLYFYWYRQILGQKVEFLVSFYNNEISEKSEIFDDQFSVERPDGSNFTLKIRSTKLEDSAMYFCASSRQVTNTEAFFGQGTRLTVV.

The J gene is TRBJ1-2, the V gene TRBV28, with 7 bases fitting TRBD1. Germline trimming cut 6 bases from V and 1 base from J; bases unmatched to any gene: 11. Germline CDR1 reads MDHEN; CDR2 reads SYDVKM. This CDR3 comprises 16 residues. The CDR3 region is CASRLTGTAFNYGYTF. CDR3 coding DNA: TGTGCCAGCAGGCTAACAGGGACAGCCTTTAACTATGGCTACACCTTC.

The chain has TRBV28 and TRBJ2-7, with a tentative D call TRBD2 (5 bases). The CDR3 has 14 residues. Germline V CDR1 and CDR2: MDHEN, SYDVKM. The V end lost 6 bases, the J end lost 4 bases, and 16 bases lay between the germline ends. CDR3 amino acids: CASRDRGLSYEQYV. For the CDR3, the DNA is TGTGCCAGCAGGGACCGGGGTCTATCATACGAGCAGTACGTC.

The J gene is TRBJ2-7, the V gene TRBV27, with 10 bases matching TRBD1. The germline V gene encodes CDR1 MNHEY and CDR2 SMNVEV (reference sequence). The CDR3 is 16 amino acids. Losses at the gene ends were 6 bases for V and 5 bases for J; bases not matched to a gene: 13. CDR3 residues: CASSPGPGQGRHEQYV. The CDR3 DNA reads as TGTGCCAGCAGCCCGGGGCCGGGACAGGGGAGGCACGAGCAGTACGTC.

The rearrangement joins TRBV11-1 to TRBJ1-1; TRBD1 might be the D (5 bases). V was trimmed by 5 bases and J by 3 bases, leaving 16 bases between them. This CDR3 comprises 15 residues. Germline CDR1 reads SGHAT; CDR2 reads FQDESV (reference sequence). DNA of the CDR3: TGTGCCAGCAGCGTCCAGGGTACTCTCGACACTGAAGCTTTCTTT. Translated: CASSVQGTLDTEAFF.

V and J are TRBV11-2 and TRBJ2-1; 7 bases are a match to TRBD2. The trim removed 2 bases at V and 7 bases at J, leaving 11 bases unmatched. CDR1 is SGHAT, CDR2 FQNNGV, per germline. The CDR3 extends over 16 amino acids. The DNA of the CDR3 is TGTGCCAGCAGCTTAAAGGGAGGGAGAGAGGGAAATGAGCAGTTCTTC. It encodes CASSLKGGREGNEQFF.

This chain links TRBV18 with TRBJ2-7, with TRBD1 identical over 7 bases. From germline, CDR1 is KGHSH and CDR2 LQKENI. V was pared by 1 base and J by 0 bases, with 6 bases of the junction left unmatched. This CDR3 contains 16 residues. CDR3 region: CASSPQTGTVSYEQYV. The CDR3, as DNA: TGTGCCAGCTCACCACAAACGGGGACAGTCTCCTACGAGCAGTACGTC.

This clone was found once. This chain links TRBV5-5 with TRBJ2-4; 15 bases are a match to TRBD2. The trim removed 1 base at V and 6 bases at J, leaving 2 bases unmatched. Germline values: CDR1 SGHKS, CDR2 YYEKEE (reference sequence). This CDR3 has 16 amino acids. CDR3 nucleotides: TGTGCCAGCAGCTTGCCGGGACTAGCGGGGGGAAACATTCAGTACTTC. It is translated as CASSLPGLAGGNIQYF.

In regard to this clone: The identical CDR3 is also encoded by other nucleotide sequences in the sample. V and J are TRBV9 and TRBJ1-2, with D possibly TRBD1 on 6 matching bases. The CDR3 totals 14 residues. With 2 bases removed from V and 3 bases from J, the gap between germline ends came to 11 bases. The germline gives CDR1 SGDLS, CDR2 YYNGEE. The CDR3 DNA sequence: TGTGCCAGCAGCGTGGGATCAGGGGACTATGGCTACACCTTC. Protein product: CASSVGSGDYGYTF.

The CDR3 loop reads CASSRPGQGTYGYTF. The CDR3, as DNA: TGCGCCAGCAGCCGACCAGGACAGGGAACTTATGGCTACACCTTC. The chain is built from TRBV4-1 and TRBJ1-2; 8 positions agree with TRBD1. V dropped 4 bases and J dropped 5; count of bases not matched to a gene: 9. This CDR3 spans 15 amino acids. Germline loops: CDR1 MGHRA, CDR2 YSYEKL.

The CDR3 loop reads CASSLDRGSSGYTF. The CDR3 DNA is TGTGCCAGCAGCTTAGACAGGGGAAGTAGTGGCTACACCTTC. The chain carries TRBV14 and TRBJ1-2, with 8 bases fitting TRBD1. Germline loops: CDR1 SGHDN, CDR2 FVKESK. Losses at the gene ends were 5 bases for V and 7 bases for J; bases not matched to a gene: 9. The length of the CDR3 is 14 residues.

This clone was observed a few times. V is TRBV3-1 (or the pseudogene TRBV3-2) and J is TRBJ2-7; 7 bases are a match to TRBD2. This CDR3 contains 16 residues. Germline V gene lookup returns CDR1 LGHDT and CDR2 YNNKEL (reference sequence). Unmatched junction bases numbered 12, after V lost 3 bases and J lost 4 bases. CDR3 amino acids: CASSHHLGGGLYEQYF. CDR3 bases: TGTGCCAGCAGCCACCATTTGGGCGGGGGTCTTTACGAGCAGTACTTC.

V and J are TRBV29-1 and TRBJ2-2; D is perhaps TRBD2 (6 bases). The germline gives CDR1 SQVTM, CDR2 ANQGSEA. The V gene lost 5 bases and the J gene lost 7 bases, with 11 bases spanning the gap. The CDR3 covers 12 residues. The CDR3 loop reads CSVTGSHGELFF. The CDR3 DNA reads TGCAGCGTTACCGGGAGTCACGGGGAGCTGTTTTTT.

This sequence joins TRBV29-1 and TRBJ2-5; 8 bases agree with TRBD1. The junction had 6 bases not matched to a gene; V was cut back by 7 bases and J by 2 bases. This CDR3 is built from 13 residues. Germline-derived CDR1 and CDR2 are SQVTM and ANQGSEA. As DNA, the CDR3 is TGCAGCGCGGACAGGGCGATTCAAGAGACCCAGTACTTC. Translating gives CSADRAIQETQYF.

A single count supports this clone. This rearrangement joins TRBV28 to TRBJ1-5; D ambiguous. CDR3 size: 15 residues. V shed 4 bases and J shed 2 bases, with 12 bases lying between them. Germline V gene lookup returns CDR1 MDHEN and CDR2 SYDVKM. The CDR3 is CASSSGGSGNQPQHF. DNA for the CDR3: TGTGCCAGCAGTTCAGGAGGTAGTGGCAATCAGCCCCAGCATTTT. The full variable domain, its missing parts supplied by reference TRBV28 and TRBJ1-5, is DVKVTQSSRYLVKRTGEKVFLECVQDMDHENMFWYRQDPGLGLRLIYFSYDVKMKEKGDIPEGYSVSREKKERFSLILESASTNQTSMYLCASSSGGSGNQPQHFGDGTRLSIL.

The chain uses TRBV5-1 and TRBJ1-2; D unresolved. Trimming cost V 8 bases and J 4 bases, with 15 bases left between them. There are 13 residues in the CDR3. Germline V CDR1 and CDR2: SGHRS, YFSETQ. In DNA form, the CDR3 reads TGCGCCAGAGCAGTAGAGGGCCTCTATGGCTACACCTTC. This encodes CARAVEGLYGYTF.

The V call is TRBV19, the J call TRBJ2-1; 8 bases map to TRBD2. J was trimmed by 7 bases and V by 7 bases; bases with no gene match: 12. Per germline, CDR1 LNHDA and CDR2 SQIVND (reference sequence). The CDR3 length is 15 residues. The CDR3 DNA is TGTGCCAGTACATTCGGGAGGGCCCCGGGGAATGAGCAGTTCTTC. Protein product: CASTFGRAPGNEQFF.

The rearrangement uses TRBV25-1 and TRBJ2-6, with 7 bases that match TRBD1. The V gene end was trimmed by 3 bases and the J gene end by 2 bases; junction bases not matched to a gene: 1. CDR3 length: 15 residues. In germline, CDR1 is MGHDK, CDR2 SYGVNS. CDR3: CASSDDRAGANVLTF. The CDR3, as DNA: TGTGCCAGCAGTGACGACAGGGCTGGGGCCAACGTCCTGACTTTC.

This chain links TRBV13 with TRBJ2-1, with 10 bases fitting TRBD1. Trimming took 0 bases from V and 13 from J; bases not matched to a gene: 9. From germline, CDR1 is PRHDT and CDR2 FYEKMQ (reference sequence). CDR3 length: 15 amino acids. The CDR3 DNA follows: TGTGCCAGCAGCTTAGGAGGGACAGGGGATTTGGATCAGTTCTTC. Its translation: CASSLGGTGDLDQFF.

J is TRBJ2-3 and V is TRBV5-1, with a tentative D call TRBD1 (6 bases). V was clipped by 5 bases and J by 1 base, with 11 bases between them. This CDR3 contains 14 residues. Germline V CDR1 and CDR2: SGHRS, YFSETQ. CDR3 bases: TGCGCCAGCAGGATGAGACAGGGCACAGATACGCAGTATTTT. It encodes CASRMRQGTDTQYF. Based on the CDR3 plus reference TRBV5-1 and TRBJ2-3, the full variable domain is KAGVTQTPRYLIKTRGQQVTLSCSPISGHRSVSWYQQTPGQGLQFLFEYFSETQRNKGNFPGRFSGRQFSNSRSEMNVSTLELGDSALYLCASRMRQGTDTQYFGPGTRLTVL.